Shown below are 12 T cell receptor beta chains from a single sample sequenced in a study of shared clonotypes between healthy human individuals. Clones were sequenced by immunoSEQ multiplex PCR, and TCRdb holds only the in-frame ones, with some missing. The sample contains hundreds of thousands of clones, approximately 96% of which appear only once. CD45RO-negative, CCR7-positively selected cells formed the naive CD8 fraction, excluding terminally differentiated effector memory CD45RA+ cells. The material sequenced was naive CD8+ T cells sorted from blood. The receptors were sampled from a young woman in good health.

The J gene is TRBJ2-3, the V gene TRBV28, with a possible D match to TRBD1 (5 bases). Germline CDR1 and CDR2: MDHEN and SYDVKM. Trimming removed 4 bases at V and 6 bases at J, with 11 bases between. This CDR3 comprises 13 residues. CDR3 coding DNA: TGTGCCAGCAGTTCAGGGCGGTACGATACGCAGTATTTT. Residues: CASSSGRYDTQYF.

Written as DNA, the CDR3 is TGTGCCAGCAGACCCGTGCCGGGTTTGGGAACTGAAGCTTTCTTT. This encodes CASRPVPGLGTEAFF. The chain recombines TRBV6-5 with TRBJ1-1, with D unresolved. In germline, CDR1 is MNHEY, CDR2 SVGAGI. Trimming pared 6 bases from V and 5 bases from J, leaving 19 bases between. The CDR3 is made up of 15 amino acids.

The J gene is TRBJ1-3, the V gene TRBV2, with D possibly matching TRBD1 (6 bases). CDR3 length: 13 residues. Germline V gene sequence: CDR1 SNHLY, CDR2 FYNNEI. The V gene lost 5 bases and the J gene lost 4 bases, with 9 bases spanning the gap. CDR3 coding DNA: TGTGCCAGCAGTACAGGGTTAGGAAACACCATATATTTT. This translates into CASSTGLGNTIYF.

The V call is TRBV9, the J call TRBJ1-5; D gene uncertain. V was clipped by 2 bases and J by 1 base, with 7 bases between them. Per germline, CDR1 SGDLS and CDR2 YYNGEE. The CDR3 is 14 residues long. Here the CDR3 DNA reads TGTGCCAGCAGCGTGACTTCGAGCAATCAGCCCCAGCATTTT. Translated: CASSVTSSNQPQHF.

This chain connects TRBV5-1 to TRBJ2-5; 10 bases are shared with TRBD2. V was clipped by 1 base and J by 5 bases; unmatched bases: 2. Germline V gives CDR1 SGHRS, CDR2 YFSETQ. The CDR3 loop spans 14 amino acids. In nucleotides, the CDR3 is TGCGCCAGCAGCTTGCTAGCGGGAGATGAGACCCAGTACTTC. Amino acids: CASSLLAGDETQYF.

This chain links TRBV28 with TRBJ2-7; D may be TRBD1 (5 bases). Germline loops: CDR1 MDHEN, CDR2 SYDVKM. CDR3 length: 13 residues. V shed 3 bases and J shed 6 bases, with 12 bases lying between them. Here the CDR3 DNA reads TGTGCCAGCAGTTTGGGTAGGGGAAGCGAGCAGTACTTC. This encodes CASSLGRGSEQYF.

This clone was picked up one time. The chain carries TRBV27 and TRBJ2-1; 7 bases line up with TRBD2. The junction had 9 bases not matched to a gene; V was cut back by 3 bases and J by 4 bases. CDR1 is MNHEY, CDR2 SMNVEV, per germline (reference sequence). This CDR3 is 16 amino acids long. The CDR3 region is CASSLSSGGVYNEQFF. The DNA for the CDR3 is TGTGCCAGCAGTTTGAGTTCGGGAGGCGTGTACAATGAGCAGTTCTTC.

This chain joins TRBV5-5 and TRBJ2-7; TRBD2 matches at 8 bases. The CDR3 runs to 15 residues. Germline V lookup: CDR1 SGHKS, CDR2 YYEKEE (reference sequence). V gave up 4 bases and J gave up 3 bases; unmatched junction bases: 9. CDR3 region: CASSPKRGRDYEQYF. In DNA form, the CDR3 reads TGTGCCAGCAGCCCTAAGCGGGGGAGGGACTACGAGCAGTACTTC.

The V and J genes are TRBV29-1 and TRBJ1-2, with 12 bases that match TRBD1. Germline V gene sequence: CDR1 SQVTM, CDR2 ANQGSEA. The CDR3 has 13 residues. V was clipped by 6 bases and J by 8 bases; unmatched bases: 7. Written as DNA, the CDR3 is TGCAGCGTGGGACAGGGGGCAGGTCGGGGCTACACCTTC. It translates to CSVGQGAGRGYTF.

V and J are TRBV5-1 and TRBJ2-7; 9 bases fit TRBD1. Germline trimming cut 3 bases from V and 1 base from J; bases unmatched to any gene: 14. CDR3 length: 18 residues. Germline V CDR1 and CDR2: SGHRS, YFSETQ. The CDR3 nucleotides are TGCGCCAGCAGCTGGGGGACAGGGCAGGGGACAAAATCCTACGAGCAGTACTTC. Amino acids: CASSWGTGQGTKSYEQYF.

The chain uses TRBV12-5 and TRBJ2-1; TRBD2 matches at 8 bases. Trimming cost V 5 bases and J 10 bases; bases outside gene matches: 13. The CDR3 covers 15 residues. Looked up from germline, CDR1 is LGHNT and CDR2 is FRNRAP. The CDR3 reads CASGGPHGRATEQFF. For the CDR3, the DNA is TGTGCTAGTGGTGGCCCCCACGGGAGGGCCACCGAGCAGTTCTTC.

The CDR3: CASSGTREDEQFF. DNA of the CDR3: TGTGCCAGCAGCGGGACTAGGGAGGATGAGCAGTTCTTC. The chain recombines TRBV9 with TRBJ2-1; 7 nucleotides line up with TRBD2. Germline values: CDR1 SGDLS, CDR2 YYNGEE. With V trimmed by 3 bases and J by 8 bases, 5 bases remained unmatched. The CDR3 has 13 residues.